This passage covers 21 T cell receptor beta chains from one sample sequenced in a study of T cell responses to AZD1222 COVID-19 vaccine. The table came from immunoSEQ multiplex PCR; TCRdb's copy has only in-frame clones and leaves some out. The sample has 170,000 or so clones; 90% are singletons. Sample: peripheral blood, taken on day 0 of AZD1222 vaccination. The receptor source for this set is an adult in good health.

Regarding this clone: The sample holds other DNA sequences that translate to the same CDR3. The CDR3 coding sequence is TGTGCCAGCAGTTTAAGGCCAGGGGGCGATCAGCCCCAGCATTTT. Translating gives CASSLRPGGDQPQHF. The chain recombines TRBV27 with TRBJ1-5; 8 positions agree with TRBD1. Germline CDR1 and CDR2: MNHEY and SMNVEV (reference sequence). V shed 2 bases and J 5 bases; nucleotides not matched to a gene: 5. The CDR3 sequence is 15 residues long.

The gene calls are TRBV6-2 or TRBV6-3 and TRBJ2-7; no clear D gene. V was cut by 0 bases and J by 5 bases, with 14 bases left in between. Germline CDR1 is MNHEY and CDR2 is SVGEGT. The CDR3 covers 15 residues. Here the CDR3 reads CASSYSLGRGDEQYF. The CDR3 nucleotides are TGTGCCAGCAGTTACTCTCTAGGGCGCGGAGACGAGCAGTACTTC.

This chain joins TRBV28 and TRBJ1-4, with D possibly TRBD1 on 5 matching bases. Trimming cost V 3 bases and J 0 bases, with 8 bases left between them. Germline assignment: CDR1 MDHEN and CDR2 SYDVKM. The CDR3 extends over 15 amino acids. The CDR3: CASSLGRSTNEKLFF. In nucleotides, the CDR3 is TGTGCCAGCAGTTTGGGGCGATCAACTAATGAAAAACTGTTTTTT.

The genes are TRBV5-6 and TRBJ1-2; D uncertain. The CDR3 contains 12 residues. V was cut by 6 bases and J by 7 bases, with 13 bases left in between. Germline CDR1 is SGHDT and CDR2 is YYEEEE. CDR3 region: CASTLGGVGYTF. The CDR3 DNA follows: TGTGCCAGCACCCTCGGTGGGGTTGGCTACACCTTC.

The V call is TRBV28, the J call TRBJ1-6; 8 bases match TRBD1. Per germline, CDR1 MDHEN and CDR2 SYDVKM. The CDR3 totals 17 residues. V shed 2 bases and J 3 bases; nucleotides not matched to a gene: 6. The CDR3, as DNA: TGTGCCAGCAGTTTAGCCGGACAGGGAGGCTATAATTCACCCCTCCACTTT. This sequence encodes CASSLAGQGGYNSPLHF.

The chain carries TRBV27 and TRBJ1-5; 9 bases fit TRBD1. After removal of 6 bases from V and 7 bases from J, the junction contained 10 bases not matched to a gene. The CDR3 sequence is 15 residues long. Germline V gene data show CDR1 as MNHEY and CDR2 as SMNVEV (reference sequence). DNA for the CDR3: TGTGCCAGCAGGAGGGACAGGGTGGATTCCCAGCCCCAGCATTTT. It translates to CASRRDRVDSQPQHF.

J is TRBJ2-2 and V is TRBV2; tentative D call: TRBD2 (7 bases). CDR1 is SNHLY, CDR2 FYNNEI, per germline. CDR3 length: 17 residues. Trimming pared 3 bases from V and 5 bases from J, leaving 19 bases between. The CDR3 protein is CASSEVLGGLWTGELFF. CDR3 DNA sequence: TGTGCCAGCAGTGAGGTTTTGGGGGGGCTGTGGACCGGGGAGCTGTTTTTT.

In its sample, this clone was seen many times. The rearrangement uses TRBV9 and TRBJ1-6; 8 positions match TRBD1. Germline trimming cut 4 bases from V and 6 bases from J; bases unmatched to any gene: 6. There are 15 residues in the CDR3. Germline V gene sequence: CDR1 SGDLS, CDR2 YYNGEE. CDR3 coding DNA: TGTGCCAGCAGCCCGAGACAGGGGTTTAATTCACCCCTCCACTTT. It yields the protein CASSPRQGFNSPLHF.

This chain links TRBV5-1 with TRBJ1-4; 7 bases map to TRBD1. Germline V gives CDR1 SGHRS, CDR2 YFSETQ. V was pared by 4 bases and J by 8 bases, with 8 bases of the junction left unmatched. The CDR3 contains 14 residues. CDR3 DNA sequence: TGCGCCAGCAGCCTCGGACAGGTTGGGGAAAAACTGTTTTTT. Protein product: CASSLGQVGEKLFF.

The chain joins TRBV2 to TRBJ2-3, with 9 bases fitting TRBD1. Trimming took 6 bases from V and 2 from J; bases not matched to a gene: 6. This CDR3 is 15 amino acids long. From germline, CDR1 is SNHLY and CDR2 FYNNEI. The CDR3 is CASRDTGGSTDTQYF. The CDR3 region has the DNA TGTGCCAGCAGGGATACAGGGGGCTCCACAGATACGCAGTATTTT.

The V gene is TRBV9, the J gene TRBJ1-1, with a possible D match to TRBD1 (5 bases). Germline V CDR1 and CDR2: SGDLS, YYNGEE. The CDR3 covers 14 residues. V was shortened by 5 bases and J by 1 base, with 12 bases between the two germline ends. The CDR3 DNA follows: TGTGCCAGCAGTTTCGACGGGGCGAACACTGAAGCTTTCTTT. Protein: CASSFDGANTEAFF. The full variable domain, rest sourced from reference TRBV9 and TRBJ1-1, is DSGVTQTPKHLITATGQRVTLRCSPRSGDLSVYWYQQSLDQGLQFLIQYYNGEERAKGNILERFSAQQFPDLHSELNLSSLELGDSALYFCASSFDGANTEAFFGQGTRLTVV.

V is TRBV5-1 and J is TRBJ1-2; D uncertain. V was cut by 2 bases and J by 3 bases, with 8 bases left in between. CDR1 is SGHRS and CDR2 is YFSETQ in the germline V gene. The CDR3 is made up of 13 amino acids. The CDR3 nucleotides are TGCGCCAGCAGCTTAACGGGCGACTATGGCTACACCTTC. This gives the protein CASSLTGDYGYTF.

This chain connects TRBV6-5 to TRBJ2-2, with D tentatively TRBD1 or TRBD2 (5 bases each). Germline V gene data show CDR1 as MNHEY and CDR2 as SVGAGI. The CDR3 sequence is 15 residues long. The ends were cut back, 9 bases at V and 2 bases at J, with 16 bases in the middle. The CDR3, as DNA: TGTGCCAGAGGCGTCGGGGCCCTCAACACCGGGGAGCTGTTTTTT. Protein: CARGVGALNTGELFF.

The rearrangement joins TRBV7-2 to TRBJ1-2; D is uncertain. V was pared by 2 bases and J by 8 bases, with 15 bases between. This CDR3 region has 14 residues. Looked up from germline, CDR1 is SGHTA and CDR2 is FQGNSA. The CDR3 protein is CASSLKSGVGGYTF. CDR3 coding DNA: TGTGCCAGCAGCTTAAAGTCCGGGGTTGGAGGCTACACCTTC.

The chain joins TRBV4-1 to TRBJ1-2; TRBD1 is a possible D gene (5 bases). Germline V gene lookup returns CDR1 MGHRA and CDR2 YSYEKL. This CDR3 has 15 amino acids. Trimming stripped 4 bases from V and 6 bases from J, with 18 bases between. The chain's CDR3 is CASSPQQGSQDGYTF. The CDR3 DNA reads TGCGCCAGCAGCCCACAGCAGGGAAGTCAGGATGGCTACACCTTC.

This clone was seen just once. This chain connects TRBV28 to TRBJ1-5; possibly TRBD1 for D (6 bases). Trimming cost V 2 bases and J 2 bases, with 16 bases left between them. The CDR3 sequence is 17 residues long. Germline-derived CDR1 and CDR2 are MDHEN and SYDVKM. The DNA for the CDR3 is TGTGCCAGCAGTTTACTGCCGGGGGCGCGGGGCAATCAGCCCCAGCATTTT. This sequence encodes CASSLLPGARGNQPQHF.

The rearrangement uses TRBV13 and TRBJ2-7, with a tentative D call TRBD2 (7 bases). With 5 bases removed from V and 4 bases from J, the gap between germline ends came to 24 bases. The CDR3 length is 17 residues. Germline V gene sequence: CDR1 PRHDT, CDR2 FYEKMQ (reference sequence). In DNA, the CDR3 is TGTGCCAGCAGCATGGGACATGTAACCGGGGGGTCGTACGAGCAGTACTTC. Amino acids: CASSMGHVTGGSYEQYF.

The CDR3 sequence is CASSLIPGMEQPQHF. For the CDR3, the DNA is TGCGCCAGCAGCTTGATCCCAGGGATGGAGCAGCCCCAGCATTTT. This chain connects TRBV5-1 to TRBJ1-5; D perhaps matches TRBD1 (5 bases). The ends were cut back, 1 base at V and 7 bases at J, with 15 bases in the middle. Per the germline V gene, CDR1 is SGHRS and CDR2 is YFSETQ. CDR3 size: 15 residues. Full variable domain (rest looked up from reference TRBV5-1 and TRBJ1-5): KAGVTQTPRYLIKTRGQQVTLSCSPISGHRSVSWYQQTPGQGLQFLFEYFSETQRNKGNFPGRFSGRQFSNSRSEMNVSTLELGDSALYLCASSLIPGMEQPQHFGDGTRLSIL.

V usage is TRBV13 and J usage is TRBJ1-5, with D unresolved. V was shortened by 4 bases and J by 2 bases, with 12 bases between the two germline ends. Per germline, CDR1 PRHDT and CDR2 FYEKMQ (reference sequence). This CDR3 is built from 15 residues. For the CDR3, the DNA is TGTGCCAGCAGCTCCTCGCCCGAGGGCAATCAGCCCCAGCATTTT. Residues: CASSSSPEGNQPQHF. The variable domain in full, completed from reference TRBV13 and TRBJ1-5, reads AAGVIQSPRHLIKEKRETATLKCYPIPRHDTVYWYQQGPGQDPQFLISFYEKMQSDKGSIPDRFSAQQFSDYHSELNMSSLELGDSALYFCASSSSPEGNQPQHFGDGTRLSIL.

This rearrangement joins TRBV7-2 to TRBJ1-1; D is unclear. The CDR3 runs 13 residues. Germline CDR1 is SGHTA and CDR2 is FQGNSA. Trimming shortened V by 4 bases and J by 6 bases, and 12 bases separated the two germline ends. CDR3 coding DNA: TGTGCCAGCAGCTCCAGGTTTAGGGCTGAAGCTTTCTTT. The encoded protein is CASSSRFRAEAFF.

This clone was recorded a few times. The rearrangement joins TRBV16 to TRBJ2-2; 7 positions agree with TRBD1. Germline loops: CDR1 KGHSY, CDR2 FQNENV. The V gene end was trimmed by 4 bases and the J gene end by 1 base; junction bases not matched to a gene: 0. This CDR3 comprises 14 residues. The CDR3 here is CASSRQGNTGELFF. The CDR3 region has the DNA TGTGCCAGCAGCCGACAGGGGAACACCGGGGAGCTGTTTTTT.